This T cell receptor beta chain comes out of a study of T cell repertoires in cytomegalovirus infection. In the study overall: Matching HLA type and CMV infection were both indicated by public TCR beta signatures.

This clonotype was observed at least ten times. The antigen remains unidentified. General study points: HLA-C-restricted CMV-specific TCR beta clonotypes prevailed in the ex vivo response.

Germline CDR1 is SGHVS and CDR2 is FNYEAQ. The CDR3 is 12 residues long. With V trimmed by 5 bases and J by 7 bases, 3 bases remained unmatched. TCRdb reprocessed the reads with MiXCR, giving one entry per CDR3 protein. The repertoire includes under 850,000 distinct CDR3 sequences, approximately 34% of them detected once, and around 2.8% sits in the top ten. This sequence originates from a human donor in good health (CMV status not recorded). Some clones in this sample may be carry-over from other donors' samples. This chain uses TRBV7-6 with TRBJ2-7; TRBD1 aligns across 9 bases. Sequenced sample: PBMCs. This CDR3 is CASSPGTGEQYF. CDR3 sequence (DNA): TGTGCCAGCAGCCCAGGGACAGGGGAGCAGTACTTC.